The source of this T cell receptor beta chain is a study of blood T cell repertoires in COVID-19. Background on the study: Researchers got acute and convalescent COVID-19 samples from the United States, Italy and Spain. Sample material is recorded as cDNA or gDNA derived from T cells, B-cell-depleted T cells, or PBMCs.

Losses at the gene ends were 4 bases for V and 2 bases for J; bases not matched to a gene: 7. The CDR3 totals 16 residues. Germline V lookup: CDR1 SGHNT, CDR2 YYREEE (reference sequence). In the source study's methods: Reference gene primer amplification in the assay estimated nucleated cell counts. Profiling relied on immunoSEQ multiplex PCR, and the TCRdb table lists in-frame clones only, not all of them. V and J calls and clone size are as listed in that table; D and trimming were resolved from the DNA. The sample carries 130,000 or so clones, roughly 83% recorded once. The V call is TRBV5-4, the J call TRBJ2-5, with 11 nucleotides matching TRBD2. Sequencing was performed on peripheral blood. This TCR derives from a woman of 80 years or more with acute or convalescent COVID-19. The CDR3 nucleotides read TGTGCCAGCAGCCGGCACGGGACTAGCGGACAAGAGACCCAGTACTTC. Protein product: CASSRHGTSGQETQYF. The full variable domain, in which reference TRBV5-4 and TRBJ2-5 provide the parts outside the CDR3, is ETGVTQSPTHLIKTRGQQVTLRCSSQSGHNTVSWYQQALGQGPQFIFQYYREEENGRGNFPPRFSGLQFPNYSSELNVNALELDDSALYLCASSRHGTSGQETQYFGPGTRLLVL.